This T cell receptor beta chain was captured by sequencing in a study of CD8 T cells in ankylosing spondylitis. Concerning this clonotype itself: Its antigen is not identified.

Making the TCR beta libraries involved quantitative 5'-RACE with molecular barcodes. TCRdb reprocessed the 5' RACE reads via MiXCR and lists one record per CDR3 protein. The profile shows some 400,000 distinct CDR3 sequences, approximately 20% of them singletons. The CDR3 has 16 amino acids. V dropped 6 bases and J dropped 2; count of bases not matched to a gene: 13. Germline V CDR1 and CDR2: DFQATT, SNEGSKA (reference sequence). Findings of the study overall: Disease-associated clones were CD8+ and fairly uncommon in peripheral blood. A TCR beta motif made of fewer than 10 highly homologous variants seemed typical of ankylosing spondylitis blood. There was reportedly significant enrichment of clones that were disease-linked in matched ankylosing spondylitis synovial fluid.

The TCR sequence derives from a male donor with ankylosing spondylitis. V is TRBV20-1 and J is TRBJ2-1, with TRBD2 matching over 7 bases. Sequencing input: blood, either unsorted or a sorted T cell fraction (not recorded which). CDR3 coding DNA: TGCAGTGCAAACGCCCTTCTAGCGGATGCCTACAATGAGCAGTTCTTC. This translates into CSANALLADAYNEQFF.